The clone carrying this T cell receptor (beta chain) was counted only a few times. Its target is not known. RNA transcripts yielded amplified TCR beta CDR3 regions. Primed by the HTBI set, a first-round RT-PCR was run on the TCR CDR3. TCRdb re-derived calls from the multiplex PCR reads in MiXCR, one entry per CDR3 protein. In the table there are about 560,000 distinct CDR3 sequences, around 42% of which are singletons. There are 15 residues in the CDR3. The V and J ends lost 7 bases and 3 bases respectively, with 18 bases between them. In germline, CDR1 is MNHNS, CDR2 SASEGT. The hyperthyroidism was newly diagnosed and had lasted under 2 months; the patients were aged 18 to 65. The data were taken from a study of T cells in Graves' hyperthyroidism and ophthalmopathy. Study-wide findings and caveats: A median roughly 6.6 months before onset, the model predicted ophthalmopathy.

This receptor was taken from a young woman with Graves' hyperthyroidism. Sequenced input: peripheral blood or thyroid tissue (not recorded which). J is TRBJ1-2 and V is TRBV6-1, with D perhaps matching TRBD1 (6 bases). In nucleotides, the CDR3 is TGTGCCAGCATCCCTTCACCAGGGGCAGACTATGGCTACACCTTC. Translation gives CASIPSPGADYGYTF.